This T cell receptor beta chain was obtained from a study of blood T cell repertoires in COVID-19. Study-wide context: Acute-phase and convalescent COVID-19 samples originated in the United States, Italy and Spain. PBMCs, B-cell-depleted T cells, or T cells provided the cDNA or gDNA that made up the material.

The authors' processing: Reference gene primers were amplified, and this amplification served to estimate nucleated cell counts. Using immunoSEQ multiplex PCR, the repertoire was profiled, and TCRdb retains in-frame clones only, with some absent. V and J calls and clone size follow that table, whereas D and trimming were derived from the DNA. The sample carries under 200,000 clones, roughly 86% recorded once. This CDR3 region has 18 residues. The V gene end was trimmed by 1 base and the J gene end by 4 bases; junction bases not matched to a gene: 15. Germline-derived CDR1 and CDR2 are SGHRS and YFSETQ.

The specimen sequenced was peripheral blood. The chain recombines TRBV5-1 with TRBJ2-5; 8 bases match TRBD1. The clonotype originates from a man aged 65-85 years with acute or convalescent COVID-19. Written as DNA, the CDR3 is TGCGCCAGCAGCTTGTTCGGGACAGGAGTGAGTCAAGGAGAGACCCAGTACTTC. As protein: CASSLFGTGVSQGETQYF.